This T cell receptor beta chain is from a study of CD8 T cells in ankylosing spondylitis. Study-wide findings and caveats: Disease-associated clonotypes exhibited CD8+ identity and were relatively infrequent in peripheral blood.

Researchers built TCR beta libraries using quantitative 5'-RACE with molecular barcodes. TCRdb called the 5' RACE reads again in MiXCR, with one record for every CDR3 protein. The sample gives under 450,000 distinct CDR3 sequences, 20% to 25% of which show up once; around 13% is in the top ten. Trimming cost V 1 base and J 7 bases, with 14 bases left between them. Germline assignment: CDR1 DFQATT and CDR2 SNEGSKA (reference sequence). The CDR3 runs to 13 residues. Note on this clonotype: The antigen is undetermined.

The specimen sequenced was blood, either unsorted or a sorted T cell fraction (not recorded which). The TCR sequence derives from a male donor with ankylosing spondylitis or in good health (not recorded which). The chain combines TRBV20-1 with TRBJ2-7; D could derive from TRBD1 or TRBD2 (5 bases each). Here the CDR3 reads CSARGWSWGEQYF. The DNA for the CDR3 is TGCAGTGCTAGAGGCTGGTCCTGGGGGGAGCAGTACTTC.